These T cell receptor beta chains were read from a single sample in a study of cytomegalovirus exposure and HLA in healthy donors. Data came from immunoSEQ multiplex PCR; TCRdb stores just in-frame clones and leaves some out. This table holds around 210,000 clones, 79% found once. Material for sequencing was PBMCs. The receptors derive from a male donor in good health and CMV-seropositive. CDR3s include the opening cysteine and the closing phenylalanine or tryptophan. A D gene is named only where the DNA matches it firmly. Only part of the rows carry a size: once, few, many, or a class if the clone is expanded.

clone size	D gene	CDR3 length	V gene	J gene	CDR3 protein	CDR3 DNA
NA	NA	14	TRBV18	TRBJ2-3	CASSPAGTTDTQYF	TGTGCCAGCTCACCAGCGGGGACGACAGATACGCAGTATTTT
NA	NA	14	TRBV11-2	TRBJ2-3	CASSLGDSIHTQYF	TGTGCCAGCAGCTTAGGGGACTCCATTCATACGCAGTATTTT
NA	TRBD2	15	TRBV7-3	TRBJ2-3	CASSSVAGYTDTQYF	TGTGCCAGCAGCTCAGTAGCGGGATACACAGATACGCAGTATTTT
few	TRBD2	14	TRBV30	TRBJ2-1	CAWSRGEAYNEQFF	TGTGCCTGGAGTCGGGGGGAGGCCTACAATGAGCAGTTCTTC
few	TRBD1	14	TRBV6-6	TRBJ2-7	CASRLRDSGYEQYF	TGTGCCAGCAGACTCCGGGACAGTGGCTACGAGCAGTACTTC
NA	NA	15	TRBV25-1	TRBJ2-5	CASSEFTSLQETQYF	TGTGCCAGCAGTGAATTTACAAGTCTTCAAGAGACCCAGTACTTC
NA	NA	16	TRBV4-3	TRBJ2-3	CASSQDSGGSRDTQYF	TGCGCCAGCAGCCAAGATTCTGGGGGGTCCAGAGATACGCAGTATTTT
NA	TRBD1	16	TRBV11-2	TRBJ2-5	CASSLLHGQGQETQYF	TGTGCCAGCAGCTTATTGCACGGACAGGGCCAAGAGACCCAGTACTTC
NA	TRBD2	15	TRBV5-1	TRBJ2-7	CASSGLAGEAYEQYF	TGCGCCAGCAGCGGACTAGCGGGAGAGGCCTACGAGCAGTACTTC
NA	NA	16	TRBV9	TRBJ2-1	CASSVVGSSSYNEQFF	TGTGCCAGCAGCGTAGTTGGCTCAAGCTCCTACAATGAGCAGTTCTTC
NA	NA	15	TRBV18	TRBJ1-5	CASSPGQTSNQPQHF	TGTGCCAGCTCACCCGGACAGACTTCCAATCAGCCCCAGCATTTT
NA	TRBD1	16	TRBV7-8	TRBJ1-2	CASSVTGGGHNYGYTF	TGTGCCAGCAGCGTGACAGGGGGTGGACATAACTATGGCTACACCTTC
NA	NA	14	TRBV7-9	TRBJ2-7	CASSFGTPVHEQYF	TGTGCCAGCAGTTTCGGGACACCTGTCCACGAGCAGTACTTC
NA	NA	14	TRBV4-1	TRBJ1-4	CASSQVGRKEKLFF	TGCGCCAGCAGCCAAGTTGGGAGGAAGGAAAAACTGTTTTTT
NA	NA	15	TRBV4-3	TRBJ2-7	CASSQDAGPAYEQYF	TGCGCCAGCAGCCAAGACGCGGGGCCCGCCTACGAGCAGTACTTC
NA	NA	15	TRBV6-5	TRBJ2-3	CASSPPGAGTDTQYF	TGTGCCAGCAGCCCTCCAGGGGCGGGCACAGATACGCAGTATTTT
NA	NA	14	TRBV30	TRBJ2-3	CAWTQKIETDTQYF	TGTGCCTGGACGCAAAAGATCGAGACAGATACGCAGTATTTT
few	NA	14	TRBV11-3	TRBJ1-2	CASSSPGFNYGYTF	TGTGCCAGCAGCTCCCCCGGGTTCAACTATGGCTACACCTTC
NA	TRBD2	17	TRBV4-2	TRBJ2-3	CASSQVASGSSTDTQYF	TGTGCCAGCAGCCAGGTCGCTAGCGGGAGTTCGACAGATACGCAGTATTTT
NA	NA	15	TRBV5-1	TRBJ1-2	CASSLGGRDNYGYTF	TGCGCCAGCAGCTTGGGGGGCAGGGATAACTATGGCTACACCTTC
NA	TRBD1	15	TRBV19	TRBJ2-3	CASSIETGVVDTQYF	TGTGCCAGTAGTATAGAGACAGGGGTCGTAGATACGCAGTATTTT
NA	TRBD2	16	TRBV5-8	TRBJ2-7	CASREPGREFGFEQYF	TGTGCCAGCAGGGAACCCGGGAGGGAATTTGGGTTCGAGCAGTACTTC
NA	NA	15	TRBV7-2	TRBJ1-2	CASSLGHRLFYGYTF	TGTGCCAGCAGCTTAGGGCACCGCCTCTTCTATGGCTACACCTTC
NA	TRBD1	17	TRBV28	TRBJ1-2	CASSFYSGQATYYGYTF	TGTGCCAGCAGTTTCTACTCGGGACAGGCGACCTACTATGGCTACACCTTC
NA	NA	14	TRBV18	TRBJ1-1	CASSPRERNTEAFF	TGTGCCAGCTCACCCAGGGAAAGGAACACTGAAGCTTTCTTT
NA	NA	16	TRBV5-5	TRBJ1-5	CASSLGGPYSNQPQHF	TGTGCCAGCAGCTTGGGAGGGCCTTATAGCAATCAGCCCCAGCATTTT